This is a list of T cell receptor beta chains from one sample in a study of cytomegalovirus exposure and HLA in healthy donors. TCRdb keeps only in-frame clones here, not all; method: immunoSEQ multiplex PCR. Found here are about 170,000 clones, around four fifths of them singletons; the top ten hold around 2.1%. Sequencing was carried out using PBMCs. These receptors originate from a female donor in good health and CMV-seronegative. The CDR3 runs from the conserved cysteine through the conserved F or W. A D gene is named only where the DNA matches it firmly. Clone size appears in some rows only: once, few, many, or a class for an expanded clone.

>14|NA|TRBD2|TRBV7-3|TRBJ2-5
TGTGCCAGCAGCAAAAGCGGGAACGGCGAGACCCAGTACTTC
CASSKSGNGETQYF
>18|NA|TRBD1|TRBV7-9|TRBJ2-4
TGTGCCAGCAGCTTACTGACAGGGGGTACGGTAGCCAAAAACATTCAGTACTTC
CASSLLTGGTVAKNIQYF
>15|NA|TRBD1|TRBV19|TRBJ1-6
TGTGCCAGTAGTATAGTGGACAGGGGGGGTTCACCCCTCCACTTT
CASSIVDRGGSPLHF
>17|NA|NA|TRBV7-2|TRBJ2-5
TGTGCCAGCAGCCCGGGGGTGCGGTTCGGCCTGGGAGAGACCCAGTACTTC
CASSPGVRFGLGETQYF
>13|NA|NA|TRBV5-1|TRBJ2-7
TGCGCCAGCAGCCGACAGTACGGGTACGAGCAGTACTTC
CASSRQYGYEQYF
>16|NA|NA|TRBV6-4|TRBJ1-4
TGTGCCAGCAGTGACTCATCAGGGGATGGTAATGAAAAACTGTTTTTT
CASSDSSGDGNEKLFF
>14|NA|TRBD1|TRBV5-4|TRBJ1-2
TGTGCCAGCAGCTCGACAGGGGGAGAATATGGCTACACCTTC
CASSSTGGEYGYTF
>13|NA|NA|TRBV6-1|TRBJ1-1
TGTGCCAGCAGTTCTGGACAGCTCACTGAAGCTTTCTTT
CASSSGQLTEAFF
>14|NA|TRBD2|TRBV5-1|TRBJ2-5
TGCGCCAGCACCCGACGGGGGGGCGGCGAGACCCAGTACTTC
CASTRRGGGETQYF
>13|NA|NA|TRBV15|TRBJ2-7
TGTGCCACCAGGAATAAGGGGTCCTACGAGCAGTACTTC
CATRNKGSYEQYF
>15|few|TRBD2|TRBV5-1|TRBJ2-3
TGCGCCAGCAGCTCTATAGCGGGAGTTGCAGATACGCAGTATTTT
CASSSIAGVADTQYF
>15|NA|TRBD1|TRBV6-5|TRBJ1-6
TGTGCCAGCAGTTACAGGGGACAGGTTAATTCACCCCTCCACTTT
CASSYRGQVNSPLHF
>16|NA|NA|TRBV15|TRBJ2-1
TGTGCCACCAGCAGAGTCCCGGGAACCTCCTACAATGAGCAGTTCTTC
CATSRVPGTSYNEQFF
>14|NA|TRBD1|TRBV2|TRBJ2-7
TGTGCCAGCAGTGCGGACAGGTTCTCCTACGAGCAGTACTTC
CASSADRFSYEQYF
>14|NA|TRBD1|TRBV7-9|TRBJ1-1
TGTGCCAGCAGCTCCCGGGACAGCTTAACTGAAGCTTTCTTT
CASSSRDSLTEAFF
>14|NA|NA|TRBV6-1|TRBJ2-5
TGTGCCAGCAGTGAAGTCAGTTCCTTCGAGACCCAGTACTTC
CASSEVSSFETQYF
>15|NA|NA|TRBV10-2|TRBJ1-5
TGCGCCAGCAGTGAGTCGTCGGCGGTGAATCAGCCCCAGCATTTT
CASSESSAVNQPQHF
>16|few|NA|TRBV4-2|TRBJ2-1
TGTGCCAGCAGCCAAGTTGAGGGGGGGCATTTCAATGAGCAGTTCTTC
CASSQVEGGHFNEQFF